These 8 T cell receptor beta chains share one sample of origin, sequenced in a study of shared clonotypes between healthy human individuals. Only in-frame clones appear in the TCRdb table, and some are missing; sequencing was by immunoSEQ multiplex PCR. This sample has about 590,000 clones, with just under 97% found just once. The naive CD8 subset, CD45RO-negative cells positively selected for CCR7, excluded terminally differentiated effector memory CD45RA+ cells. Sequencing input: naive CD8+ T cells sorted from blood. These receptors were collected from a woman younger than 45 in good health.

The chain has TRBV5-6 and TRBJ2-7; tentatively, D is TRBD2 (5 bases). CDR3 length: 14 amino acids. Germline loops: CDR1 SGHDT, CDR2 YYEEEE. The V end lost 1 base, the J end lost 6 bases, and 14 bases lay between the germline ends. CDR3 bases: TGTGCCAGCAGCTTGTTATCAGCGGCCCGCGAGCAGTACTTC. Protein: CASSLLSAAREQYF.

The chain is built from TRBV9 and TRBJ2-3; TRBD1 might be the D (6 bases). Germline V gene lookup returns CDR1 SGDLS and CDR2 YYNGEE. Trimming left V 0 bases short and J 7 bases short, with 12 bases between. The CDR3 is made up of 14 amino acids. The CDR3 DNA sequence: TGTGCCAGCAGCGTAGCCCGGACAGAGTATACGCAGTATTTT. Translation gives CASSVARTEYTQYF.

The rearrangement joins TRBV27 to TRBJ2-7, with a tentative D call TRBD1 (6 bases). This CDR3 comprises 16 residues. Germline V gene sequence: CDR1 MNHEY, CDR2 SMNVEV (reference sequence). Trimming cost V 5 bases and J 3 bases, with 20 bases left between them. The chain's CDR3 is CASSPMGTGTFYEQYF. CDR3 coding DNA: TGTGCCAGCAGTCCCATGGGAACAGGGACCTTCTACGAGCAGTACTTC.

The gene calls are TRBV30 and TRBJ2-2; D call uncertain. The ends were cut back, 1 base at V and 6 bases at J, with 6 bases in the middle. The germline V gene has CDR1 GTSNPN and CDR2 SVGIG (reference sequence). The CDR3 runs 12 residues. CDR3 loop: CAWSAVSGELFF. The CDR3, as DNA: TGTGCCTGGAGTGCTGTCTCCGGGGAGCTGTTTTTT.

The chain employs TRBV29-1 and TRBJ2-5; TRBD2 agrees at 12 bases. V shed 2 bases and J 5 bases; nucleotides not matched to a gene: 12. In germline, CDR1 is SQVTM, CDR2 ANQGSEA. The CDR3 covers 17 residues. The chain's CDR3 is CSVELGETSGSSETQYF. CDR3 nucleotides: TGCAGCGTTGAATTGGGGGAGACTAGCGGGAGTTCTGAGACCCAGTACTTC.

V is TRBV27 and J is TRBJ2-1; weak D call: TRBD1 (6 bases). Trimming took 5 bases from V and 4 from J, leaving 12 bases between them. From germline, CDR1 is MNHEY and CDR2 SMNVEV (reference sequence). The CDR3 is 14 amino acids. CDR3 nucleotide sequence: TGTGCCAGCAGTCCCCAAACAGGGTACAATGAGCAGTTCTTC. The encoded protein is CASSPQTGYNEQFF.

The rearrangement uses TRBV15 and TRBJ1-1; a possible D gene is TRBD1 (6 bases). Germline loops: CDR1 LNHNV, CDR2 YYDKDF (reference sequence). CDR3 length: 18 amino acids. Between the trimmed V and J ends, which lost 5 bases and 5 bases, there was a span of 27 bases. CDR3 protein: CATSQTFRIKNRGTEAFF. CDR3 nucleotides: TGTGCCACCAGCCAAACCTTTCGCATCAAAAATAGGGGGACTGAAGCTTTCTTT.

The CDR3 is CASSPGAELAIADYEQYF. The DNA for the CDR3 is TGTGCCAGCTCCCCGGGGGCGGAGTTGGCGATAGCAGACTACGAGCAGTACTTC. The chain couples TRBV25-1 to TRBJ2-7; D is perhaps TRBD1 or TRBD2 (6 bases each). V lost 8 bases and J 3 bases, leaving 29 bases between the germline ends. From germline, CDR1 is MGHDK and CDR2 SYGVNS. This CDR3 is 18 amino acids long.